This T cell receptor (beta chain) was retrieved from a study of cytomegalovirus exposure and HLA in healthy donors. The CDR3 extends over 15 amino acids. Germline CDR1 reads MGHDK; CDR2 reads SYGVNS. V was clipped by 2 bases and J by 0 bases; unmatched bases: 0. Primers for the PCR totalled 60 Vbeta and 13 Jbeta. Generated by immunoSEQ multiplex PCR, the TCRdb table keeps only in-frame clones and is missing some. The sample consists of 80,000 to 95,000 clones, around 70% of them appearing once. Regarding this clone: Its target is not known.

General study results and limits: Overall, around 160 TCR beta chains were annotated as cytomegalovirus-associated. In terms of immune exposure information, only CMV serostatus was available. Reportedly, HLA-A and HLA-B alleles of most subjects were accurately predicted from TCR beta.

The chain joins TRBV25-1 to TRBJ2-1; 8 nucleotides match TRBD2. The TCR originated in a woman aged 45-59 years in good health and CMV-seropositive. The source material was PBMCs. The CDR3: CASSEAGGSYNEQFF. The CDR3 coding sequence is TGTGCCAGCAGTGAAGCGGGAGGCTCCTACAATGAGCAGTTCTTC.